The rows below give T cell receptor beta chains drawn from one sample of a study of blood T cell repertoires in COVID-19. TCRdb's table, derived via immunoSEQ multiplex PCR, lists solely in-frame clones and lacks some. Among over 200,000 clones listed, 70% to 85% were seen once. Sequencing input: PBMCs or T cells enriched from blood (not recorded which). These receptors originate from a man aged 60 to 75 who had recovered from COVID-19. Both conserved end residues are part of each CDR3. The D gene is left open where the match is weak. Some rows have no size entry. The others give once, few or many, or a class for an expanded clone.

clone_size d_call j_call v_call cdr3_aa cdr3_nt
NA NA TRBJ2-1 TRBV6-6 CASSSGYNEQFF TGTGCCAGCAGTTCCGGCTACAATGAGCAGTTCTTC
NA TRBD1 TRBJ1-2 TRBV7-9 CASRPDRGKYGYTF TGTGCCAGCAGACCGGACAGGGGGAAGTATGGCTACACCTTC
NA NA TRBJ1-6 TRBV6-5 CASSTGSYNSPLHF TGTGCCAGCTCAACAGGGTCCTATAATTCACCCCTCCACTTT
NA NA TRBJ1-4 TRBV7-9 CASSFAQDNEKLFF TGTGCCAGCAGCTTCGCACAGGATAATGAAAAACTGTTTTTT
NA TRBD1 TRBJ1-4 TRBV5-8 CASSLGGGAGEKLFF TGTGCCAGCAGCTTGGGAGGGGGCGCCGGTGAAAAACTGTTTTTT
NA TRBD1 TRBJ1-4 TRBV19 CASSPGQVTTNEKLFF TGTGCCAGTAGTCCTGGACAGGTGACAACTAATGAAAAACTGTTTTTT
NA NA TRBJ2-7 TRBV6-4 CASSGQGGTSYEQYF TGTGCCAGCAGTGGGCAGGGGGGCACCTCCTACGAGCAGTACTTC
NA TRBD1 TRBJ1-4 TRBV27 CASSSQGATGEKLFF TGTGCCAGCAGTTCACAGGGGGCCACGGGTGAAAAACTGTTTTTT
once TRBD1 TRBJ1-2 TRBV10-2 CASSEPRQGDYGYTF TGCGCCAGCAGTGAGCCCAGACAGGGCGACTATGGCTACACCTTC
once NA TRBJ2-7 TRBV21-1 CASSKRSGREQYF TGTGCCAGCAGCAAACGGTCCGGGAGGGAGCAGTACTTC
once TRBD1 TRBJ1-4 TRBV5-1 CASSYVGTVNEKLFF TGCGCCAGCAGCTATGTCGGGACAGTTAATGAAAAACTGTTTTTT
NA NA TRBJ2-1 TRBV9 CASSVETGFRLNEQFF TGTGCCAGCAGCGTGGAAACAGGGTTCCGACTCAATGAGCAGTTCTTC
NA TRBD1 TRBJ1-3 TRBV14 CASSQDLGGASGNTIYF TGTGCCAGCAGCCAAGACTTAGGGGGCGCGTCTGGAAACACCATATATTTT
NA NA TRBJ1-3 TRBV19 CASSIDGGHRNTIYF TGTGCCAGTAGTATAGATGGGGGACACCGAAACACCATATATTTT